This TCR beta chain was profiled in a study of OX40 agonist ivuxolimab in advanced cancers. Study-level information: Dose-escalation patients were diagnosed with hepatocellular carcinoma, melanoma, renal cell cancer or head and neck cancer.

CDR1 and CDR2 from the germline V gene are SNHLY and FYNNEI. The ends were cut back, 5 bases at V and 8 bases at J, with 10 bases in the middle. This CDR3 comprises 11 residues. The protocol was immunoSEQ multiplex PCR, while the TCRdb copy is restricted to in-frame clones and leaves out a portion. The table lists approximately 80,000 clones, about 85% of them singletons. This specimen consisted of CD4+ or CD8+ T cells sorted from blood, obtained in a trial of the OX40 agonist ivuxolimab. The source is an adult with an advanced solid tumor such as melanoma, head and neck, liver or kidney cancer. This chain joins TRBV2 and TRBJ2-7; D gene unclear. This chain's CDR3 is CASSYKFQQYF. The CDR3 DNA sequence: TGTGCCAGCAGTTACAAGTTCCAGCAGTACTTC.